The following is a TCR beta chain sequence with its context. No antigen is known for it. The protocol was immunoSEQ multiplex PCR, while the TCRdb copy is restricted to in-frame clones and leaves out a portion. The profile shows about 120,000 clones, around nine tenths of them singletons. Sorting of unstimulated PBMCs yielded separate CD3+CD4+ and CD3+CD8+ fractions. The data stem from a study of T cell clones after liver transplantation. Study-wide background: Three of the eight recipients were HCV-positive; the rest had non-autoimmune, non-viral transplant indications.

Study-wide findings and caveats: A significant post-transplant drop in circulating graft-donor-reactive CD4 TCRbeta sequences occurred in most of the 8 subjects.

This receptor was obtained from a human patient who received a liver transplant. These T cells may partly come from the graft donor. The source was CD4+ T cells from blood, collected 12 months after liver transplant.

Here the CDR3 reads CASSVGTASYEQYF. The CDR3 coding sequence is TGTGCCAGCAGTGTGGGGACAGCTTCCTACGAGCAGTACTTC. The gene calls are TRBV2 and TRBJ2-7; 7 nucleotides match TRBD1. The germline CDR1 and CDR2 sequences are SNHLY and FYNNEI. The CDR3 consists of 14 residues. The trim removed 4 bases at V and 1 base at J, leaving 4 bases unmatched. The full variable domain, with the rest looked up from reference TRBV2 and TRBJ2-7, is EPEVTQTPSHQVTQMGQEVILRCVPISNHLYFYWYRQILGQKVEFLVSFYNNEISEKSEIFDDQFSVERPDGSNFTLKIRSTKLEDSAMYFCASSVGTASYEQYFGPGTRLTVT.